Presented here are 26 T cell receptor beta chains from one specimen sequenced in a study of cytomegalovirus exposure and HLA in healthy donors (dated by TCRdb to the late 2010s). Libraries were built with the immunoSEQ multiplex PCR assay. For the multiplex PCR, a mixture combining 60 forward primers for TCR Vbeta segments and 13 reverse primers for TCR Jbeta segments was used. As stored in TCRdb, this immuneACCESS dataset retains in-frame rearrangements with V and J assigned. A fraction of the clones does not appear; measured against another copy, unresolved V genes explain less than half of the discrepancy, and the remainder lacks a known reason. The sample table holds 150,000 to 200,000 clones, of which roughly 85% were seen once. The ten largest clonotypes hold around 4.3% of the sample. The sequencing input was PBMCs. These receptors came from a woman in her thirties in good health and CMV-seropositive.

The chain is built from TRBV19 and TRBJ1-5; 10 nucleotides line up with TRBD1. The CDR3 contains 19 residues. Germline CDR1 LNHDA, CDR2 SQIVND (reference sequence). J was trimmed by 0 bases and V by 1 base; bases with no gene match: 9. The chain's CDR3 is CASSIAPGQGRSSNQPQHF. The CDR3 DNA reads TGTGCCAGTAGTATAGCCCCGGGACAGGGGCGTAGTAGCAATCAGCCCCAGCATTTT.

The V call is TRBV5-6, the J call TRBJ2-2; 12 nucleotides line up with TRBD2. The CDR3 is 17 residues long. The J segment lost 1 base and the V segment lost 4 bases, leaving 5 bases of the junction unmatched. Per the germline V gene, CDR1 is SGHDT and CDR2 is YYEEEE. Here the CDR3 reads CASSLGLAGLNTGELFF. CDR3 nucleotide sequence: TGTGCCAGCAGCCTTGGACTAGCGGGACTGAACACCGGGGAGCTGTTTTTT. Full variable domain (rest looked up from reference TRBV5-6 and TRBJ2-2): DAGVTQSPTHLIKTRGQQVTLRCSPKSGHDTVSWYQQALGQGPQFIFQYYEEEERQRGNFPDRFSGHQFPNYSSELNVNALLLGDSALYLCASSLGLAGLNTGELFFGEGSRLTVL.

This chain connects TRBV7-8 to TRBJ2-7; D not certain. The V end lost 0 bases, the J end lost 3 bases, and 12 bases lay between the germline ends. Per germline, CDR1 SGHVS and CDR2 FQNEAQ. The CDR3 extends over 15 amino acids. CDR3 sequence: CASSLARLVSYEQYF. For the CDR3, the DNA is TGTGCCAGCAGCTTAGCGCGGCTAGTTAGCTACGAGCAGTACTTC.

The J gene is TRBJ1-5, the V gene TRBV5-5, with no clear D. Germline assignment: CDR1 SGHKS and CDR2 YYEKEE (reference sequence). The CDR3 spans 16 residues. V was cut by 5 bases and J by 0 bases, with 15 bases left in between. CDR3 sequence reads: CASSSASDGSNQPQHF. The CDR3, as DNA: TGTGCCAGCAGTAGCGCCTCGGACGGTAGCAATCAGCCCCAGCATTTT.

DNA for the CDR3: TGTGCCAGCAGCTTGTATCCAGGGGCCTATGGCTACACCTTC. This gives the protein CASSLYPGAYGYTF. This chain joins TRBV5-6 and TRBJ1-2; D perhaps matches TRBD1 (6 bases). Germline V gives CDR1 SGHDT, CDR2 YYEEEE. The CDR3 contains 14 residues. V was clipped by 1 base and J by 4 bases, with 11 bases between them.

The CDR3 nucleotides are TGCAGCGTGGGGACAGGGGGCGTCGGGGAGACCCAGTACTTC. Amino acid sequence: CSVGTGGVGETQYF. V and J are TRBV29-1 and TRBJ2-5, with 12 bases matching TRBD1. The CDR3 is 14 amino acids. Germline V gene data show CDR1 as SQVTM and CDR2 as ANQGSEA. The V and J ends lost 6 bases and 5 bases, in that order; junction bases with no gene match: 7. Using reference TRBV29-1 and TRBJ2-5 for the parts outside the CDR3, the full variable domain is SAVISQKPSRDICQRGTSLTIQCQVDSQVTMMFWYRQQPGQSLTLIATANQGSEATYESGFVIDKFPISRPNLTFSTLTVSNMSPEDSSIYLCSVGTGGVGETQYFGPGTRLLVL.

The chain is built from TRBV7-8 and TRBJ2-7, with 7 nucleotides matching TRBD1. The CDR3 is made up of 14 amino acids. Germline V gene lookup returns CDR1 SGHVS and CDR2 FQNEAQ. With 5 bases clipped from V and 0 bases from J, the junction kept 4 bases outside the gene matches. CDR3 DNA: TGTGCCAGCAGCCCCGACAGGGTCTCCTACGAGCAGTACTTC. Residues: CASSPDRVSYEQYF.

This chain uses TRBV2 with TRBJ2-4; D might be TRBD2 (6 bases). The germline V and J ends were trimmed by 4 bases and 0 bases, with 13 bases remaining between them. This CDR3 is 16 amino acids long. Germline V lookup: CDR1 SNHLY, CDR2 FYNNEI. CDR3 amino acids: CASSVLIGGAKNIQYF. The CDR3 region has the DNA TGTGCCAGCAGTGTGTTGATCGGGGGAGCCAAAAACATTCAGTACTTC.

This CDR3 is CASSYLDRDYGYTF. The CDR3 DNA reads as TGTGCCAGCAGCTACCTGGACAGGGATTATGGCTACACCTTC. This chain joins TRBV5-4 and TRBJ1-2, with 8 bases aligning to TRBD1. This CDR3 spans 14 amino acids. Trimming took 3 bases from V and 5 from J; bases not matched to a gene: 6. Germline V gene lookup returns CDR1 SGHNT and CDR2 YYREEE (reference sequence).

This sequence joins TRBV4-2 and TRBJ2-7, with D maybe TRBD2 (5 bases). Germline CDR1 reads LGHNA; CDR2 reads YNFKEQ. CDR3 length: 15 amino acids. Trimming left V 5 bases short and J 4 bases short, with 18 bases between. CDR3 protein: CASSYTAAGGYEQYF. The CDR3 DNA reads as TGTGCCAGCAGCTATACCGCGGCAGGAGGATACGAGCAGTACTTC.

The V call is TRBV11-2, the J call TRBJ2-5, with TRBD1 as a possible D gene (5 bases). The CDR3 spans 14 residues. With 5 bases removed from V and 3 bases from J, the gap between germline ends came to 13 bases. CDR1 is SGHAT and CDR2 is FQNNGV in the germline V gene. CDR3 protein: CASSQWGREETQYF. The CDR3 DNA reads as TGTGCCAGCAGCCAATGGGGCAGGGAAGAGACCCAGTACTTC.

This sequence joins TRBV11-3 and TRBJ2-1; 7 nucleotides agree with TRBD2. V was pared by 8 bases and J by 0 bases, with 1 base of the junction left unmatched. In germline, CDR1 is SGHNT, CDR2 YENEEA. The CDR3 has 13 amino acids. For the CDR3, the DNA is TGTGCCAGCGGCGGGAGCTCCTACAATGAGCAGTTCTTC. Translation: CASGGSSYNEQFF. Supplemented by reference TRBV11-3 and TRBJ2-1, the full variable domain reads EAGVVQSPRYKIIEKKQPVAFWCNPISGHNTLYWYLQNLGQGPELLIRYENEEAVDDSQLPKDRFSAERLKGVDSTLKIQPAELGDSAVYLCASGGSSYNEQFFGPGTRLTVL.

The chain recombines TRBV7-8 with TRBJ2-7; D may be TRBD2 (6 bases). The V gene's germline CDR1 is SGHVS and CDR2 FQNEAQ. The V end was cut by 7 bases, the J end by 4 bases, with 14 bases between. The length of the CDR3 is 13 residues. The CDR3 here is CASMGGDGYEQYF. In DNA, the CDR3 is TGTGCCAGCATGGGCGGGGATGGGTACGAGCAGTACTTC.

The V gene is TRBV9, the J gene TRBJ2-1, with TRBD2 matching over 12 bases. The length of the CDR3 is 19 residues. Germline V gene sequence: CDR1 SGDLS, CDR2 YYNGEE. The V segment lost 0 bases and the J segment 4 bases; nucleotides outside the gene matches: 11. Here the CDR3 reads CASSVVALAGGIIYNEQFF. In DNA, the CDR3 is TGTGCCAGCAGCGTAGTCGCACTAGCGGGAGGTATAATTTACAATGAGCAGTTCTTC.

The V and J genes are TRBV13 and TRBJ2-1; 10 nucleotides agree with TRBD2. CDR3 length: 16 amino acids. Germline values: CDR1 PRHDT, CDR2 FYEKMQ (reference sequence). J lost 7 bases, V lost 0 bases, and 6 bases had no gene match. In DNA form, the CDR3 reads TGTGCCAGCAGCTTAGGGTTCAGCGGGGGGGAGAATGAGCAGTTCTTC. Residues: CASSLGFSGGENEQFF.

This chain links TRBV5-6 with TRBJ2-3; D ambiguous. There are 11 residues in the CDR3. Trimming took 0 bases from V and 6 from J, leaving 2 bases between them. From germline, CDR1 is SGHDT and CDR2 YYEEEE. CDR3 coding DNA: TGTGCCAGCAGCTTGGCGGATACGCAGTATTTT. It codes for CASSLADTQYF.

The J gene is TRBJ1-2, the V gene TRBV28, with 10 bases lining up with TRBD1. V lost 6 bases to trimming and J lost 4 bases; unmatched junction nucleotides: 5. Germline lookup yields CDR1 MDHEN and CDR2 SYDVKM. The CDR3 contains 14 residues. This chain's CDR3 is CASSPGTGVYGYTF. The CDR3 DNA is TGTGCCAGCAGCCCGGGGACAGGGGTCTATGGCTACACCTTC.

This chain links TRBV7-8 with TRBJ2-3, with no clear D. This CDR3 region has 13 residues. Per the germline V gene, CDR1 is SGHVS and CDR2 is FQNEAQ. Trimming removed 3 bases at V and 5 bases at J, with 9 bases between. The CDR3 region is CASSLVVGDTQYF. The DNA of the CDR3 is TGTGCCAGCAGCTTGGTAGTTGGAGATACGCAGTATTTT.

This chain uses TRBV9 with TRBJ1-1, with a possible D match to TRBD1 (5 bases). Germline-derived CDR1 and CDR2 are SGDLS and YYNGEE. There are 14 residues in the CDR3. V lost 0 bases and J lost 3, with 9 bases in between. CDR3 bases: TGTGCCAGCAGCGTAGGCCAGGGCTACACTGAAGCTTTCTTT. This translates into CASSVGQGYTEAFF.

The chain couples TRBV4-3 to TRBJ2-1; the D gene is possibly TRBD2 (6 bases). The length of the CDR3 is 18 residues. Germline values: CDR1 LGHNA, CDR2 YSLEER. Trimming cost V 0 bases and J 3 bases, with 18 bases left between them. The CDR3 sequence: CASSQETFLRGNYNEQFF. The CDR3 coding sequence is TGCGCCAGCAGCCAAGAGACATTCCTGCGGGGAAACTACAATGAGCAGTTCTTC.

The CDR3 DNA follows: TGTGCCAGTACCGGACAGGGTCCGGACACCGGGGAGCTGTTTTTT. Its protein product is CASTGQGPDTGELFF. The gene calls are TRBV19 and TRBJ2-2, with 8 bases that match TRBD1. The J segment lost 3 bases and the V segment lost 7 bases, leaving 7 bases of the junction unmatched. This CDR3 has 15 residues. Germline lookup yields CDR1 LNHDA and CDR2 SQIVND (reference sequence).

In this sample, this clone turned up a few times. The chain uses TRBV11-2 and TRBJ2-3; 9 bases line up with TRBD2. The CDR3 is 16 residues long. J lost 5 bases, V lost 3 bases, and 9 bases had no gene match. Germline assignment: CDR1 SGHAT and CDR2 FQNNGV. This CDR3 is CASSFVAGGLGDTQYF. CDR3 DNA sequence: TGTGCCAGCAGCTTTGTGGCGGGAGGGCTCGGAGATACGCAGTATTTT.

In its sample, this clone was seen once. The gene calls are TRBV5-6 and TRBJ2-1; 7 nucleotides align to TRBD1. There are 12 residues in the CDR3. Trimming at V came to 2 bases and at J to 8 bases, leaving 1 base not matched to a gene. The germline V gene encodes CDR1 SGHDT and CDR2 YYEEEE. The CDR3 region is CASSLGGDEQFF. CDR3 DNA sequence: TGTGCCAGCAGCTTAGGGGGCGATGAGCAGTTCTTC.

This chain connects TRBV2 to TRBJ1-2, with 10 bases that match TRBD1. V lost 6 bases, J lost 5 bases, and 6 bases stayed unmatched. This CDR3 contains 14 residues. The germline V gene encodes CDR1 SNHLY and CDR2 FYNNEI. In DNA form, the CDR3 reads TGTGCCAGCAGCTGGGACAGGGGAGATTATGGCTACACCTTC. This codes for CASSWDRGDYGYTF.

With respect to this clone: One end of the junction is discordant with germline, which a read error may explain. The chain has TRBV2 and TRBJ1-4; 8 bases match TRBD1. This CDR3 has 13 residues. The V gene's germline CDR1 is SNHLY and CDR2 FYNNEI. As DNA, the CDR3 is TGTGCCGGCAGGGGGCTTGGTAATGAAAAACTGTTTTTT. Protein: CAGRGLGNEKLFF.

The chain couples TRBV11-2 to TRBJ1-4; weak D call: TRBD1 (5 bases). The germline V gene has CDR1 SGHAT and CDR2 FQNNGV. This CDR3 region has 14 residues. V shed 6 bases and J shed 10 bases, with 18 bases lying between them. DNA for the CDR3: TGTGCCAGCAGAAAACAGGTCAAGAGAGGAAAACTGTTTTTT. Translation: CASRKQVKRGKLFF. Supplemented by reference TRBV11-2 and TRBJ1-4, the full variable domain reads EAGVAQSPRYKIIEKRQSVAFWCNPISGHATLYWYQQILGQGPKLLIQFQNNGVVDDSQLPKDRFSAERLKGVDSTLKIQPAKLEDSAVYLCASRKQVKRGKLFFGSGTQLSVL.